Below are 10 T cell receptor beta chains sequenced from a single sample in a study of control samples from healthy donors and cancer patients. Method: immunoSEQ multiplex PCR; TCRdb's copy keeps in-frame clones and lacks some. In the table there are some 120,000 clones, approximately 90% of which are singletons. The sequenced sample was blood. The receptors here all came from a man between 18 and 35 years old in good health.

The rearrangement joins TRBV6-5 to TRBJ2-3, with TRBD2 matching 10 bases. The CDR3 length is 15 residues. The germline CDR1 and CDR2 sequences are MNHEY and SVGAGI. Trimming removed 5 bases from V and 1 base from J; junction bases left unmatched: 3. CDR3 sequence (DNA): TGTGCCAGCAGTCAGCTAGCGGGGGGCACAGATACGCAGTATTTT. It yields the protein CASSQLAGGTDTQYF.

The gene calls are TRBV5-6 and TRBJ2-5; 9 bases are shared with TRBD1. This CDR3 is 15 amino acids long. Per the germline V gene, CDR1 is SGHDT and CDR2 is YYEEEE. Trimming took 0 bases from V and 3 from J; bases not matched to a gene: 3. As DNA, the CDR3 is TGTGCCAGCAGCTTGGTCAGGACAGGGGAAGAGACCCAGTACTTC. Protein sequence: CASSLVRTGEETQYF.

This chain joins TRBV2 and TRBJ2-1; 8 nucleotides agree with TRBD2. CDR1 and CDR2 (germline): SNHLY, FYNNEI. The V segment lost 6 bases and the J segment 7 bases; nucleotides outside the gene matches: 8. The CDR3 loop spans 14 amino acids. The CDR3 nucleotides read TGTGCCAGCAGAGGGGGACTAGTGGGAAATGAGCAGTTCTTC. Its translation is CASRGGLVGNEQFF.

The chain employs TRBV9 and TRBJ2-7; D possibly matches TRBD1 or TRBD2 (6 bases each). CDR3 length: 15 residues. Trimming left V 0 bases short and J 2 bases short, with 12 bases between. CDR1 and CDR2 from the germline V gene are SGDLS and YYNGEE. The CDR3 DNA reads TGTGCCAGCAGCGTAGCCGAGGGGGGCCCCTACGAGCAGTACTTC. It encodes CASSVAEGGPYEQYF.

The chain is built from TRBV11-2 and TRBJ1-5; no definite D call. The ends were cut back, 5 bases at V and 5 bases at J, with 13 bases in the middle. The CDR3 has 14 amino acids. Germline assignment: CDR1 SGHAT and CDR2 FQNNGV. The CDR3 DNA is TGTGCCAGCAGCGCTACGATAAGGGATCAGCCCCAGCATTTT. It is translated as CASSATIRDQPQHF.

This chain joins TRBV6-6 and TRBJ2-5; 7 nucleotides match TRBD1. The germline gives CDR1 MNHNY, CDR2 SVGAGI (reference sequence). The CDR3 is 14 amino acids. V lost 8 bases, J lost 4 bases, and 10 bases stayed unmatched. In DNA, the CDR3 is TGTGCCAGCCGTAGTTCGACAGGGAGAGAGACCCAGTACTTC. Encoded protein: CASRSSTGRETQYF.

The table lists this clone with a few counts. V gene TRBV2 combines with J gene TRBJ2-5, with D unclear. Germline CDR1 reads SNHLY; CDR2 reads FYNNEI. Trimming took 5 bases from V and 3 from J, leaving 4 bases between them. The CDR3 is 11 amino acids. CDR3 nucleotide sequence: TGTGCCAGCAGTCTTAAAGAGACCCAGTACTTC. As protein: CASSLKETQYF. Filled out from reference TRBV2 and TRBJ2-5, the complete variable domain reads EPEVTQTPSHQVTQMGQEVILRCVPISNHLYFYWYRQILGQKVEFLVSFYNNEISEKSEIFDDQFSVERPDGSNFTLKIRSTKLEDSAMYFCASSLKETQYFGPGTRLLVL.

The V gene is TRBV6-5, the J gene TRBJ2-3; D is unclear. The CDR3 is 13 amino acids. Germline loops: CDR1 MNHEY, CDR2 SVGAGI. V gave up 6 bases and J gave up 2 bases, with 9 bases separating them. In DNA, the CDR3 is TGTGCCAGCAGGGCGGACCTCACAGATACGCAGTATTTT. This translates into CASRADLTDTQYF.

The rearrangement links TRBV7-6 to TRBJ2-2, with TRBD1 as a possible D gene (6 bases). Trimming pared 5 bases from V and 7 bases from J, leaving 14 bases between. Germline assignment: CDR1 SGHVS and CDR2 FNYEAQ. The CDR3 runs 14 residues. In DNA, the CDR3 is TGTGCCAGCAGCCGATACAGGGAAGGCGGGGAGCTGTTTTTT. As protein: CASSRYREGGELFF.

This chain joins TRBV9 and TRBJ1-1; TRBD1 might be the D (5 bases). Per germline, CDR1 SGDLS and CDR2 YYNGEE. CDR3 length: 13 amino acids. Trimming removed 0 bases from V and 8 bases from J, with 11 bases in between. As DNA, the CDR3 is TGTGCCAGCAGCGTAGCTGGGGGGAGGGAAGCTTTCTTT. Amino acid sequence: CASSVAGGREAFF.